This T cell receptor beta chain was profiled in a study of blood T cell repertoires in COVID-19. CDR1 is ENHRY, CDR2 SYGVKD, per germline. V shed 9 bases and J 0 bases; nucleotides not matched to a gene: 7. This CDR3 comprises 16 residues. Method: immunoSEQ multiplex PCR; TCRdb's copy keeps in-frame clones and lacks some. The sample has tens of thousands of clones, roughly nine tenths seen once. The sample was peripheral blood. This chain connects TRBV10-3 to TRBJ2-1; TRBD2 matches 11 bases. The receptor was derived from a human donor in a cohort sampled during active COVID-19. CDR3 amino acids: CAIGTSGHSSYNEQFF. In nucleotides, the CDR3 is TGTGCCATTGGGACTAGCGGCCATTCCTCCTACAATGAGCAGTTCTTC.